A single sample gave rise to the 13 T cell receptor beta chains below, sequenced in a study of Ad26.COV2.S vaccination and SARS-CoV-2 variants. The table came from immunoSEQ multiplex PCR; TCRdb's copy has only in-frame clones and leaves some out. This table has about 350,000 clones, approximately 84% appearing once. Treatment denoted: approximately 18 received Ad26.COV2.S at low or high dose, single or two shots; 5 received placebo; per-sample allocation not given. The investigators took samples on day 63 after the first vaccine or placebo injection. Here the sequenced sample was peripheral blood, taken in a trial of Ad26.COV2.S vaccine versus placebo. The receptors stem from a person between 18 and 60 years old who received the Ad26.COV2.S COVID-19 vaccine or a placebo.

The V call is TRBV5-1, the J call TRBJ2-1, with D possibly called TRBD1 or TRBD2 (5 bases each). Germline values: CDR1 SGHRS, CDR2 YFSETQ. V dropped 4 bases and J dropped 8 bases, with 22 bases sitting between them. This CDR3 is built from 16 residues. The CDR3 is CASSLSLRVGGDEQFF. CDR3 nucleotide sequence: TGCGCCAGCAGCCTATCTCTCAGGGTCGGAGGCGATGAGCAGTTCTTC.

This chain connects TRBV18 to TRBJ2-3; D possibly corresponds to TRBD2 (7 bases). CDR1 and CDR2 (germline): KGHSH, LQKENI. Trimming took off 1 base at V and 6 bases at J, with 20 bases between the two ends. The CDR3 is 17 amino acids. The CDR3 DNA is TGTGCCAGCTCACCACGGGGCGGGGGCCCGATCCCGGATACGCAGTATTTT. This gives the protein CASSPRGGGPIPDTQYF.

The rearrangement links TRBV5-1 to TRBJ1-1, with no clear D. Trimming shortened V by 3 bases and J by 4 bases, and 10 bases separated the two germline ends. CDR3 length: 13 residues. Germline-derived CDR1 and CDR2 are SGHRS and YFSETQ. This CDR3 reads CASSSRPSTEAFF. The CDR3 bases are TGCGCCAGCAGCTCCAGGCCTAGCACTGAAGCTTTCTTT.

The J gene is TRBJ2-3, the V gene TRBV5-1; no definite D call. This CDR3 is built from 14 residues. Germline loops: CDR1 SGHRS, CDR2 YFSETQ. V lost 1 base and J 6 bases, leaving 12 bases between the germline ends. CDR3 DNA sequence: TGCGCCAGCAGCTTGAGGACCTCCGGGGATACGCAGTATTTT. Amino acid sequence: CASSLRTSGDTQYF. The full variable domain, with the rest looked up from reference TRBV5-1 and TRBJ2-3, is KAGVTQTPRYLIKTRGQQVTLSCSPISGHRSVSWYQQTPGQGLQFLFEYFSETQRNKGNFPGRFSGRQFSNSRSEMNVSTLELGDSALYLCASSLRTSGDTQYFGPGTRLTVL.

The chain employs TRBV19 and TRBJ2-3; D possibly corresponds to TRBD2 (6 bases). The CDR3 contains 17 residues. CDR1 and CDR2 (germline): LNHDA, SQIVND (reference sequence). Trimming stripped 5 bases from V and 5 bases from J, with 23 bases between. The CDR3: CASSRVGGRLAGDTQYF. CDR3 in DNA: TGTGCCAGTAGTCGAGTGGGGGGACGGCTAGCCGGAGATACGCAGTATTTT.

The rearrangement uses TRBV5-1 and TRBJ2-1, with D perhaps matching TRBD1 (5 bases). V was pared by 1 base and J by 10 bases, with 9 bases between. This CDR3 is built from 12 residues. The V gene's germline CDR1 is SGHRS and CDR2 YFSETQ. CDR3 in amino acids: CASSLRGIEQFF. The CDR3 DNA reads TGCGCCAGCAGCTTGAGGGGTATCGAGCAGTTCTTC.

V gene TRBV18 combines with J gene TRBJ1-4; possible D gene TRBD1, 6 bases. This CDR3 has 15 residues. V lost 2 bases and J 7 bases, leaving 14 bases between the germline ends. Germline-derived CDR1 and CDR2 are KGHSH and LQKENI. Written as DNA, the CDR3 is TGTGCCAGCTCACCATCAGGGGTCAGCTCTGAAAAACTGTTTTTT. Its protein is CASSPSGVSSEKLFF.

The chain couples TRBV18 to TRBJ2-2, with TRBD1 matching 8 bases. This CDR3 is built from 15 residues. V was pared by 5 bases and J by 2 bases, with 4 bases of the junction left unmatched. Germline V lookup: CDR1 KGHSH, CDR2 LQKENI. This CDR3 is CASSFGQGNTGELFF. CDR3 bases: TGTGCCAGCTCATTCGGACAGGGAAACACCGGGGAGCTGTTTTTT.

In DNA form, the CDR3 reads TGTGCCAGCAGCAAAGTCGGCGTCGGCCCAAACCCACCGGGACAGGGGGCAGTTGAGCAGTACTTC. It codes for CASSKVGVGPNPPGQGAVEQYF. The V gene is TRBV21-1, the J gene TRBJ2-7; the table's D call, TRBD1, has no DNA check behind it. TRBV21-1 is termed a pseudogene. The CDR3 totals 22 residues.

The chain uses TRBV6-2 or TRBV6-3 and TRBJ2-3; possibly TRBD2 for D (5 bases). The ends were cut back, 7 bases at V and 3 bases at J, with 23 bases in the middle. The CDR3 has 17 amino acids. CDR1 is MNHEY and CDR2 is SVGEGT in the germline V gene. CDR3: CASTPIPGRGPTDTQYF. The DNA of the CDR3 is TGTGCCAGCACCCCCATCCCCGGCCGCGGGCCAACAGATACGCAGTATTTT.

The CDR3 DNA reads as TGTGCCAGCAGCAAAGCACTCAACAGGGGGCAGGGCACAGATACGCAGTATTTT. It yields the protein CASSKALNRGQGTDTQYF. The chain combines TRBV21-1 with TRBJ2-3; the tabulated D call, TRBD1, remains unverified against the DNA. TRBV21-1 is assigned pseudogene status. CDR3 length equals 18 residues.

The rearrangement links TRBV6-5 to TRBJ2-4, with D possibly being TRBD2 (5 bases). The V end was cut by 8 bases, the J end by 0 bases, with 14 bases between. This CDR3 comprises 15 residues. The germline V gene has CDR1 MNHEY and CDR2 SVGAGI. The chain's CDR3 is CASVYSEAAKNIQYF. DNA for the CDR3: TGTGCCAGCGTCTACTCGGAGGCAGCCAAAAACATTCAGTACTTC.

The DNA of the CDR3 is TGTGCCAGCAGTTATCATTCCGGGACAGGGGTTGGAGAGACCCAGTACTTC. Residues: CASSYHSGTGVGETQYF. The V gene is TRBV7-6, the J gene TRBJ2-5; TRBD1 matches 10 bases. The CDR3 is 17 amino acids. V lost 6 bases to trimming and J lost 4 bases; unmatched junction nucleotides: 14. Germline V gene lookup returns CDR1 SGHVS and CDR2 FNYEAQ.